This T cell receptor (beta chain) was identified in a study of T cells after posttransplantation cyclophosphamide. This clone was counted ten times or more. Looked up from germline, CDR1 is LNHDA and CDR2 is SQIVND (reference sequence). The CDR3 contains 16 residues. Trimming cost V 3 bases and J 4 bases; bases outside gene matches: 6. A marrow graft followed busulfan-fludarabine conditioning, with cyclophosphamide on days +3 and +4. Profiling relied on immunoSEQ multiplex PCR, and the TCRdb table lists in-frame clones only, not all of them. The sample has roughly 13,000 clones, none seen only once. This sequence joins TRBV19 and TRBJ2-2; 9 bases align to TRBD1. The sample was PBMCs, taken around 1,100 days after allogeneic stem cell transplant with posttransplant cyclophosphamide. The TCR was taken from a female patient in her 40s who received an allogeneic stem cell transplant from a related donor, was CMV-positive, and had no GVHD. Among the T cells, some may be from the graft donor. CDR3 residues: CASSIQGQGVTGELFF. The CDR3 DNA is TGTGCCAGTAGTATCCAGGGACAGGGTGTCACCGGGGAGCTGTTTTTT. Based on the CDR3 plus reference TRBV19 and TRBJ2-2, the full variable domain is DGGITQSPKYLFRKEGQNVTLSCEQNLNHDAMYWYRQDPGQGLRLIYYSQIVNDFQKGDIAEGYSVSREKKESFPLTVTSAQKNPTAFYLCASSIQGQGVTGELFFGEGSRLTVL.